The 2 T cell receptor beta chains reported below all come from one sample, sequenced in a study of tumor-infiltrating lymphocytes in primary liver carcinoma. Both RNA and DNA were isolated together from around 20-30 mg of bulk tissue that had not been sorted. Priming with a constant-region primer yielded TCR beta cDNA from 500 ng total RNA. Libraries covering TCR beta were generated through three nested multiplex PCR rounds (using a slightly modified ARM-PCR). Each of the first two PCR rounds ran about 9 cycles with TRBV1-TRBV30 forward and C-beta reverse primers. TCRdb re-derived calls from the multiplex PCR reads in MiXCR, one entry per CDR3 protein. The table has 100,000 or so distinct CDR3 sequences, around 73% seen once. Source material: liver tumor tissue from sampling region 2. The subset here: tumor region T2, inferior pole. These receptors were obtained from a woman aged 55-69 years with primary liver carcinoma and hepatitis B virus infection.

This clonotype showed up many times. The chain employs TRBV7-9 and TRBJ1-6, with a tentative D call TRBD1 (6 bases). V was cut by 5 bases and J by 7 bases, with 12 bases left in between. Germline V gives CDR1 SEHNR, CDR2 FQNEAQ (reference sequence). This CDR3 is 14 amino acids long. CDR3 region: CASSGGTQNSPLHF. In DNA form, the CDR3 reads TGTGCCAGCAGCGGAGGGACACAAAATTCACCCCTCCACTTT.

This clonotype occurred once. The V gene is TRBV18, the J gene TRBJ2-3, with D unclear. Germline V gene sequence: CDR1 KGHSH, CDR2 LQKENI. The CDR3 has 19 residues. V was cut by 3 bases and J by 3 bases, with 25 bases left in between. The CDR3 DNA is TGTGCCAGCTCACCGGCCTCTTTAACGGACCTCCACGGGACAGATACGCAGTATTTT. Protein product: CASSPASLTDLHGTDTQYF.